These 20 T cell receptor beta chains share one sample of origin, sequenced in a study of T-cell memory formation after mild COVID-19. One entry per CDR3 protein results from TCRdb running MiXCR on the 5' RACE reads. The top ten hold 25% to 35% of the sample, which has about 110,000 distinct CDR3 sequences, around 12% seen once. Sample: PBMCs or a T cell subset sorted from them (not recorded which). The source of these receptors is an adult woman who had mild COVID-19 (a few samples of this study predate the infection). Cell type and time point are not known.

The table lists this clonotype with a few counts. The J gene is TRBJ2-3, the V gene TRBV12-3 or TRBV12-4, with D tentatively TRBD2 (6 bases). Between the trimmed V and J ends, which lost 6 bases and 4 bases, there was a span of 26 bases. The CDR3 consists of 18 residues. The CDR3 reads CASSTARDSAGNADTQYF. The CDR3 DNA reads as TGTGCCAGCAGCACAGCCCGTGACAGCGCGGGAAATGCAGATACGCAGTATTTT.

This sequence joins TRBV7-9 and TRBJ1-1; no firm D call. The CDR3 is 15 amino acids. V was shortened by 4 bases and J by 4 bases, with 16 bases between the two germline ends. CDR1 SEHNR and CDR2 FQNEAQ come from the germline V gene (reference sequence). CDR3 DNA sequence: TGTGCCAGCAGCTCCTCCCGACACAAATCCACTGAAGCTTTCTTT. Translation: CASSSSRHKSTEAFF.

In its sample, this clonotype was seen a few times. This chain joins TRBV10-3 and TRBJ2-7; TRBD1 or TRBD2 may be the D gene (6 bases each). The CDR3 totals 12 residues. With 4 bases removed from V and 6 bases from J, the gap between germline ends came to 10 bases. CDR1 and CDR2 from the germline V gene are ENHRY and SYGVKD. The CDR3 sequence: CAISAPGAEQYF. CDR3 coding DNA: TGTGCCATCAGTGCGCCGGGGGCCGAGCAGTACTTC.

This chain connects TRBV11-2 to TRBJ2-3; D is uncertain. Trimming cost V 5 bases and J 4 bases, with 10 bases left between them. The CDR3 totals 13 residues. Germline CDR1 is SGHAT and CDR2 is FQNNGV. CDR3 loop: CASSPRLSDTQYF. CDR3 DNA sequence: TGTGCCAGCAGCCCCCGACTGTCAGATACGCAGTATTTT.

This clonotype occurred many times. The gene calls are TRBV12-3 or TRBV12-4 and TRBJ2-7; 11 nucleotides line up with TRBD1. J lost 5 bases, V lost 4 bases, and 13 bases had no gene match. The CDR3 spans 17 residues. This chain's CDR3 is CASSSPVTPGQGDEQYF. The CDR3 DNA reads TGTGCCAGCAGTTCCCCGGTGACTCCGGGACAGGGGGACGAGCAGTACTTC.

This rearrangement joins TRBV4-3 to TRBJ2-2, with a weak D call TRBD2 (6 bases). Trimming cost V 3 bases and J 2 bases, with 16 bases left between them. The germline gives CDR1 LGHNA, CDR2 YSLEER. CDR3 size: 17 residues. CDR3 in amino acids: CASSHSRDWYNTGELFF. DNA of the CDR3: TGCGCCAGCAGCCATTCGCGGGATTGGTATAACACCGGGGAGCTGTTTTTT.

The chain links TRBV6-2 or TRBV6-3 to TRBJ2-7; D call uncertain. V lost 8 bases and J lost 3, with 26 bases in between. The CDR3 is made up of 17 amino acids. Per germline, CDR1 MNHEY and CDR2 SVGEGT. The CDR3 region is CASCPYGSLPYFYEQYF. The CDR3 region has the DNA TGTGCCAGCTGTCCGTACGGGTCCCTACCCTATTTCTACGAGCAGTACTTC.

The J gene is TRBJ2-1, the V gene TRBV2, with D uncertain. The V end lost 3 bases, the J end lost 9 bases, and 18 bases lay between the germline ends. The CDR3 has 15 residues. Germline V gives CDR1 SNHLY, CDR2 FYNNEI. CDR3 sequence reads: CASSDRQARAGEQFF. CDR3 coding DNA: TGTGCCAGCAGTGATCGGCAGGCTCGGGCCGGTGAGCAGTTCTTC.

This clonotype was detected only a few times. The chain carries TRBV4-2 and TRBJ2-1; 12 nucleotides align to TRBD2. There are 15 residues in the CDR3. V shed 6 bases, J shed 10 bases, and the junction held 10 bases outside the gene matches. CDR1 is LGHNA, CDR2 YNFKEQ, per germline. The CDR3 bases are TGTGCCAGCAGGTCCCTAGCGGGGGGGCTGGGGGAGCAGTTCTTC. Translated: CASRSLAGGLGEQFF.

This clonotype has only a few counts. At one end, the junction sequence differs from germline, possibly due to a read error. The genes are TRBV9 and TRBJ2-2; D remains unclear. The CDR3 consists of 14 residues. Germline V CDR1 and CDR2: SGDLS, YYNGEE. CDR3 in DNA: TGTGCCAGCAGTGTAGACCGAGGCACCGGGGAGCTGTTTTTT. This gives the protein CASSVDRGTGELFF.

At least ten counts were recorded for this clonotype. The chain has TRBV4-1 and TRBJ2-7, with no clear D. V lost 0 bases and J 3 bases, leaving 9 bases between the germline ends. Germline values: CDR1 MGHRA, CDR2 YSYEKL. The CDR3 is 14 residues long. The CDR3 region is CASSQEVSDYEQYF. In DNA form, the CDR3 reads TGCGCCAGCAGCCAAGAAGTCTCGGACTACGAGCAGTACTTC.

This clonotype was recorded a few times. The V gene is TRBV20-1, the J gene TRBJ2-5; TRBD2 matches at 8 bases. CDR3 length equals 14 residues. Germline V gene lookup returns CDR1 DFQATT and CDR2 SNEGSKA (reference sequence). V shed 5 bases and J 1 base; nucleotides not matched to a gene: 6. CDR3 sequence reads: CSAGSGTSQETQYF. CDR3 DNA: TGCAGTGCTGGCTCCGGGACTAGCCAAGAGACCCAGTACTTC.

The rearrangement uses TRBV7-6 and TRBJ2-3; D call uncertain. The V gene lost 4 bases and the J gene lost 4 bases, with 9 bases spanning the gap. CDR1 is SGHVS and CDR2 is FNYEAQ in the germline V gene. The CDR3 sequence is 13 residues long. CDR3 in amino acids: CASSYRNADTQYF. CDR3 sequence (DNA): TGTGCCAGCAGCTACCGGAATGCAGATACGCAGTATTTT.

This clonotype was counted a few times. V is TRBV7-8 and J is TRBJ2-1; TRBD2 agrees at 10 bases. Looked up from germline, CDR1 is SGHVS and CDR2 is FQNEAQ. After removal of 5 bases from V and 4 bases from J, the junction contained 8 bases not matched to a gene. CDR3 length equals 16 residues. CDR3 amino acids: CASSPNSGRLYNEQFF. CDR3 bases: TGTGCCAGCAGCCCTAATAGCGGGAGGCTTTACAATGAGCAGTTCTTC.

The V gene is TRBV20-1, the J gene TRBJ2-3; weak D call: TRBD2 (7 bases). The CDR3 has 15 residues. The germline V gene has CDR1 DFQATT and CDR2 SNEGSKA (reference sequence). V was trimmed by 5 bases and J by 0 bases, leaving 15 bases between them. CDR3 in DNA: TGCAGTGCTCCTCACGCGGGGGCCAGCACAGATACGCAGTATTTT. The encoded protein is CSAPHAGASTDTQYF.

This clonotype was counted at least ten times. The chain's CDR3 is CASGLPRTSGSPYEQYF. CDR3 DNA: TGTGCTAGTGGTTTGCCCCGGACTAGCGGGTCACCCTACGAGCAGTACTTC. The chain joins TRBV12-5 to TRBJ2-7; 11 bases line up with TRBD2. The J segment lost 2 bases and the V segment lost 2 bases, leaving 8 bases of the junction unmatched. CDR1 is LGHNT, CDR2 FRNRAP, per germline. There are 17 residues in the CDR3.

This clonotype has only a few counts. The chain is built from TRBV29-1 and TRBJ2-7; TRBD2 might be the D (6 bases). Deletions cut 3 bases from V and 4 bases from J, with 10 bases between. The CDR3 consists of 12 residues. From germline, CDR1 is SQVTM and CDR2 ANQGSEA. CDR3 nucleotides: TGCAGCGTTGAGGCGGGAAGGTACGAGCAGTACTTC. It yields the protein CSVEAGRYEQYF.

This clonotype was counted a few times. This chain connects TRBV4-2 to TRBJ2-7; 12 bases are shared with TRBD2. J lost 3 bases, V lost 4 bases, and 7 bases had no gene match. Germline V gives CDR1 LGHNA, CDR2 YNFKEQ. This CDR3 has 16 residues. The DNA for the CDR3 is TGTGCCAGCAGCCCTGGGACTAGCGGGCGGAGCTACGAGCAGTACTTC. Translated, it gives CASSPGTSGRSYEQYF.

This clonotype was picked up a small number of times. The rearrangement links TRBV5-1 to TRBJ1-1; TRBD1 might be the D (5 bases). Trimming removed 0 bases at V and 5 bases at J, with 14 bases between. This CDR3 spans 15 amino acids. Germline V lookup: CDR1 SGHRS, CDR2 YFSETQ. CDR3 nucleotide sequence: TGCGCCAGCAGCTTGGGGGACCTCGGTGCAACTGAAGCTTTCTTT. Its translation: CASSLGDLGATEAFF. Full variable domain (rest looked up from reference TRBV5-1 and TRBJ1-1): KAGVTQTPRYLIKTRGQQVTLSCSPISGHRSVSWYQQTPGQGLQFLFEYFSETQRNKGNFPGRFSGRQFSNSRSEMNVSTLELGDSALYLCASSLGDLGATEAFFGQGTRLTVV.

This sequence joins TRBV13 and TRBJ2-3, with 12 bases matching TRBD2. CDR3 length equals 16 residues. The V gene's germline CDR1 is PRHDT and CDR2 FYEKMQ (reference sequence). The junction had 7 bases not matched to a gene; V was cut back by 3 bases and J by 6 bases. CDR3 in amino acids: CASSFSSGGAGDTQYF. The CDR3 region has the DNA TGTGCCAGCAGCTTTTCTAGCGGGGGGGCAGGGGATACGCAGTATTTT.